This T cell receptor beta chain was captured by sequencing in a study of T cells in localized non-small cell lung cancer. The table came from immunoSEQ multiplex PCR; TCRdb's copy has only in-frame clones and leaves some out. The table includes more than 2,500 clones, around 30% detected once. The material was lung tumor tissue, obtained before any cancer treatment. This TCR derives from a female donor over 55 with stage II squamous cell lung carcinoma.

The CDR3 bases are TGTGCCAGTAGTATAGTTCGCGGGGGTGGCTACACCTTC. Translated, it gives CASSIVRGGGYTF. The chain has TRBV19 and TRBJ1-2, with D possibly being TRBD1 (5 bases). The germline CDR1 and CDR2 sequences are LNHDA and SQIVND (reference sequence). Trimming shortened V by 1 base and J by 7 bases, and 10 bases separated the two germline ends. CDR3 length: 13 amino acids.